Included here is one T cell receptor (beta chain) sequence, with context. Its antigen has not been determined. It has no much larger one-base neighbor in the sample; base qualities were not kept. This sample stems from a study of blood T cell repertoires in COVID-19 (dated by TCRdb to 2019 to 2021). With regard to the full study: Collaborator samples came from the United States, Italy and Spain and covered acute and convalescent phases of COVID-19. HLA class I and class II types, where available, came from metadata supplied by the sample provider rather than from assay-based typing. The repertoires were released in a freely available public database intended as a resource for research on the immune response to SARS-CoV-2. Deeply sampled blood TCRbeta repertoires from subjects exposed to, actively infected with, or recovered from COVID-19 were included in the dataset. Nearly every sample came with metadata listing a de-identified subject ID, COVID-19 status, age in years and sex. The samples were drawn from two sources: the first 160 participants of the ongoing ImmuneRACE study, and approximately 1,300 subjects contributed by 6 global collaborators. The prospective study material was composed of cDNA or gDNA derived from T cells, B-cell-depleted T cells, or PBMCs. The paper's findings and limits, for the study overall: The quantity of clinical and demographic metadata differed by source and by participant and was supplied without curation.

Each collaborating institution followed its own protocols to collect whole blood in K2EDTA tubes. For TCRbeta analysis, collaborator samples were shipped as frozen whole blood, as isolated PBMCs, or as DNA extracted from either sample type. V and J are trimmed by 1 base and 2 bases, and the gene matches miss 6 bases of the junction. The germline V gene gives CDR1 as MDHEN and CDR2 as SYDVKM. Taken from cysteine to phenylalanine, the CDR3 has 16 residues. The CDR3 DNA has 48 bases and is translated from base 1. The immunoSEQ Assay, a bias-controlled multiplex PCR, was used to amplify TCRbeta CDR3 regions from genomic DNA. Concerning the study's data processing: The number of nucleated cells in each sample was estimated from the amplification of reference gene primers within the assay. To quantify the absolute abundance of each unique TCRbeta CDR3 rearrangement, sequence reads were collapsed and filtered. Productive Simpson clonality was computed per sample as the square root of Simpson's diversity index over productive rearrangements. In TCRdb, the immuneACCESS table is reduced to in-frame sequences with V and J assigned. These tables do not hold every clone; where another copy was compared, an unresolved V gene accounts for under half, and the others remain unexplained. V, J and clone size are those of that table, while D and trimming were read from the DNA. The sample table holds 180,000 or so clones, of which just under 80% were seen once. Approximately 3% of the sample comes from the top ten.

This sequence uses TRBV28 and TRBJ2-7, with TRBD1 identical over 9 junction bases. The clonotype was recovered from a woman at least 80 years old with active or convalescent COVID-19. Material for sequencing was peripheral blood. The DNA sequence is as follows: TGTGCCAGCAGTTTATCGTCTGGGACAGGGACCTACGAGCAGTACTTC. Its protein product is CASSLSSGTGTYEQYF.